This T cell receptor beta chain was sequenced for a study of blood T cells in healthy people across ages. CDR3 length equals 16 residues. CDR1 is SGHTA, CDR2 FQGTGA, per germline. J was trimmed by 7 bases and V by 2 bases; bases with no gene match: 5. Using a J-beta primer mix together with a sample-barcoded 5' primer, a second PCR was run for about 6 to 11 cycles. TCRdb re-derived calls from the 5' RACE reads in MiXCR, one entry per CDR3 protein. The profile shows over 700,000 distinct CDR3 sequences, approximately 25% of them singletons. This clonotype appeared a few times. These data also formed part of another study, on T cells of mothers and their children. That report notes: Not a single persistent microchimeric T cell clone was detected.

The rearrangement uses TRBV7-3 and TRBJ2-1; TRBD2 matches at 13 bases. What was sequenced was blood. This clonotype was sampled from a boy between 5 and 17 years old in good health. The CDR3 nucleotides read TGTGCCAGCAGCTTATACGGACTAGCGGGGGATAATGAGCAGTTCTTC. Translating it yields CASSLYGLAGDNEQFF.